A single sample gave rise to the 16 T cell receptor beta chains below, sequenced in a study of cytomegalovirus exposure and HLA in healthy donors. PCR employed 60 Vbeta and 13 Jbeta primers. Libraries were prepared by immunoSEQ multiplex PCR; TCRdb keeps only in-frame clonotypes and omits some of them. The table lists more than 85,000 clones. Sequenced material: PBMCs. These receptor sequences come from a girl between 5 and 17 years old in good health and CMV-seropositive.

This rearrangement joins TRBV6-5 to TRBJ2-7; TRBD1 is a possible D gene (5 bases). Trimming left V 6 bases short and J 1 base short, with 13 bases between. The CDR3 runs 14 residues. Germline V gene lookup returns CDR1 MNHEY and CDR2 SVGAGI. The CDR3 loop is CASSRWAGSYEQYV. The CDR3 DNA is TGTGCCAGCAGCCGGTGGGCAGGGTCCTACGAGCAGTACGTC.

This chain joins TRBV19 and TRBJ1-5; TRBD1 aligns across 8 bases. J lost 0 bases, V lost 4 bases, and 5 bases had no gene match. The CDR3 extends over 16 amino acids. Germline CDR1 LNHDA, CDR2 SQIVND (reference sequence). This CDR3 reads CASSTQDRGSNQPQHF. The DNA for the CDR3 is TGTGCCAGTAGTACCCAAGACAGGGGTAGCAATCAGCCCCAGCATTTT. The full variable domain, completed using reference TRBV19 and TRBJ1-5, is DGGITQSPKYLFRKEGQNVTLSCEQNLNHDAMYWYRQDPGQGLRLIYYSQIVNDFQKGDIAEGYSVSREKKESFPLTVTSAQKNPTAFYLCASSTQDRGSNQPQHFGDGTRLSIL.

The rearrangement uses TRBV6-1 and TRBJ2-7; TRBD2 matches 14 bases. Germline CDR1 and CDR2: MNHNS and SASEGT. CDR3 size: 14 residues. J gave up 6 bases and V 6 bases, and 4 bases lay outside the gene matches. As DNA, the CDR3 is TGTGCCAGCAGCCGACTAGCGGGGGGGCTCGAGCAGTACGTC. Protein product: CASSRLAGGLEQYV.

The rearrangement uses TRBV2 and TRBJ2-5; D possibly corresponds to TRBD1 (6 bases). CDR3 size: 16 residues. V dropped 5 bases and J dropped 5 bases, with 21 bases sitting between them. The V gene's germline CDR1 is SNHLY and CDR2 FYNNEI. The CDR3 spells CASSRSETGLGETQYF. The DNA for the CDR3 is TGTGCCAGCAGTCGCTCGGAGACAGGACTGGGTGAGACCCAGTACTTC.

The V call is TRBV11-2, the J call TRBJ2-2, with a weak D call TRBD2 (6 bases). Germline lookup yields CDR1 SGHAT and CDR2 FQNNGV. V was cut by 1 base and J by 8 bases, with 11 bases left in between. The CDR3 has 14 amino acids. CDR3 coding DNA: TGTGCCAGCAGCTTAGTGGGAGGACTGGGGGAGCTGTTTTTT. This gives the protein CASSLVGGLGELFF.

This chain joins TRBV11-3 and TRBJ2-7; the D gene is possibly TRBD2 (5 bases). CDR3 length: 14 amino acids. Deletions cut 1 base from V and 2 bases from J, with 9 bases between. CDR1 is SGHNT and CDR2 is YENEEA in the germline V gene. CDR3 protein: CASSLGTSPYEQYV. DNA for the CDR3: TGTGCCAGCAGCTTAGGAACTAGTCCCTACGAGCAGTACGTC.

This rearrangement joins TRBV5-1 to TRBJ1-5, with D hard to call. CDR1 and CDR2 (germline): SGHRS, YFSETQ. The V end lost 1 base, the J end lost 4 bases, and 12 bases lay between the germline ends. The CDR3 loop spans 15 amino acids. The CDR3 here is CASSLTYGGNQPQHF. The CDR3 region has the DNA TGCGCCAGCAGCTTGACTTACGGAGGGAATCAGCCCCAGCATTTT.

About this clone itself: The same CDR3 also results from other DNA sequences found in this sample. The chain employs TRBV15 and TRBJ2-3; possible D gene TRBD1, 5 bases. V lost 0 bases and J lost 3, with 7 bases in between. CDR3 length equals 14 residues. Germline CDR1 reads LNHNV; CDR2 reads YYDKDF (reference sequence). The CDR3 bases are TGTGCCACCAGCAGAGATAGGGGTACAGATACGCAGTATTTT. Its translation: CATSRDRGTDTQYF.

V and J are TRBV30 and TRBJ1-2; 10 bases are a match to TRBD1. The CDR3 contains 16 residues. Per germline, CDR1 GTSNPN and CDR2 SVGIG (reference sequence). V shed 7 bases, J shed 4 bases, and the junction held 15 bases outside the gene matches. The CDR3 loop is CASRLLLTGGIYGYTF. The DNA of the CDR3 is TGTGCCTCCCGACTTCTTCTGACAGGGGGCATCTATGGCTACACCTTC.

The CDR3 DNA is TGCAGCACGGGCTACAATGAGCAGTTCTTC. Protein product: CSTGYNEQFF. The chain has TRBV29-1 and TRBJ2-1; D unclear. Germline assignment: CDR1 SQVTM and CDR2 ANQGSEA. The ends were cut back, 8 bases at V and 3 bases at J, with 5 bases in the middle. This CDR3 has 10 residues.

This sequence joins TRBV4-1 and TRBJ2-7, with D possibly being TRBD2 (7 bases). CDR1 MGHRA and CDR2 YSYEKL come from the germline V gene. This CDR3 has 17 residues. The V end was cut by 0 bases, the J end by 2 bases, with 17 bases between. The CDR3 protein is CASSQDFGRGAAYEQYF. DNA for the CDR3: TGCGCCAGCAGCCAAGATTTTGGACGGGGGGCGGCCTACGAGCAGTACTTC.

The V call is TRBV27, the J call TRBJ2-7; 7 nucleotides agree with TRBD1. With 6 bases clipped from V and 3 bases from J, the junction kept 8 bases outside the gene matches. CDR3 size: 14 residues. The V gene's germline CDR1 is MNHEY and CDR2 SMNVEV (reference sequence). CDR3 amino acids: CASRKQGQVYEQYF. The DNA for the CDR3 is TGTGCCAGCAGGAAACAGGGGCAGGTCTACGAGCAGTACTTC.

The rearrangement joins TRBV7-2 to TRBJ1-3; 8 bases are a match to TRBD1. CDR1 is SGHTA, CDR2 FQGNSA, per germline. V was pared by 5 bases and J by 3 bases, with 15 bases of the junction left unmatched. CDR3 length: 18 residues. CDR3 residues: CASSPLTLGTGLGNTIYF. The DNA for the CDR3 is TGTGCCAGCAGCCCATTAACCCTCGGGACAGGCCTTGGAAACACCATATATTTT. Drawing the rest from reference TRBV7-2 and TRBJ1-3, the complete variable domain is GAGVSQSPSNKVTEKGKDVELRCDPISGHTALYWYRQSLGQGLEFLIYFQGNSAPDKSGLPSDRFSAERTGGSVSTLTIQRTQQEDSAVYLCASSPLTLGTGLGNTIYFGEGSWLTVV.

This chain joins TRBV13 and TRBJ2-2; D unresolved. Deletions cut 3 bases from V and 0 bases from J, with 8 bases between. CDR3 size: 15 residues. Germline V gives CDR1 PRHDT, CDR2 FYEKMQ (reference sequence). The CDR3 loop reads CASSLGIANTGELFF. CDR3 bases: TGTGCCAGCAGCTTGGGCATCGCGAACACCGGGGAGCTGTTTTTT.

This sequence joins TRBV5-5 and TRBJ1-5; TRBD1 matches at 9 bases. The CDR3 runs 16 residues. Looked up from germline, CDR1 is SGHKS and CDR2 is YYEKEE (reference sequence). Trimming took 0 bases from V and 6 from J; bases not matched to a gene: 7. CDR3 amino acids: CASSLVYRGQSQPQHF. CDR3 bases: TGTGCCAGCAGCTTGGTGTACAGGGGGCAGAGTCAGCCCCAGCATTTT.

This chain links TRBV5-6 with TRBJ1-6, with D tentatively TRBD1 (5 bases). The CDR3 totals 15 residues. The V and J ends lost 5 bases and 7 bases respectively, with 16 bases between them. In germline, CDR1 is SGHDT, CDR2 YYEEEE. The chain's CDR3 is CASRAGLGENSPLHF. The CDR3 bases are TGTGCCAGCAGGGCGGGGCTTGGGGAAAATTCACCCCTCCACTTT.